A single sample is the source of the 25 T cell receptor beta chains below, sequenced in a study of cytomegalovirus exposure and HLA in healthy donors. The PCR contained 60 Vbeta and 13 Jbeta primers. Here immunoSEQ multiplex PCR was the method, and the copy in TCRdb shows in-frame clones only, minus some. The table has about 65,000 clones, about 82% seen once. The source material was PBMCs. The receptors originated from a woman aged 30 to 39 in good health and CMV-seronegative.

The V and J genes are TRBV7-9 and TRBJ1-2; maybe TRBD1 (5 bases). Trimming removed 4 bases at V and 6 bases at J, with 15 bases between. The germline gives CDR1 SEHNR, CDR2 FQNEAQ (reference sequence). CDR3 length equals 14 residues. CDR3 loop: CASSSEGHTDGYTF. CDR3 coding DNA: TGTGCCAGCAGCTCCGAAGGACATACCGATGGCTACACCTTC.

This clone occurred a few times. The CDR3 spells CASSYSLNEKLFF. The CDR3 nucleotides are TGTGCCAGCAGTTACAGCCTAAATGAAAAACTGTTTTTT. The rearrangement uses TRBV6-5 and TRBJ1-4, with D unresolved. V gave up 2 bases and J gave up 5 bases, with 6 bases separating them. Germline CDR1 is MNHEY and CDR2 is SVGAGI. This CDR3 is 13 amino acids long.

This clone was recorded once. The chain links TRBV28 to TRBJ1-5; TRBD1 might be the D (5 bases). The CDR3 is made up of 14 amino acids. Per the germline V gene, CDR1 is MDHEN and CDR2 is SYDVKM. V was shortened by 7 bases and J by 7 bases, with 17 bases between the two germline ends. The CDR3 sequence: CASTKGASQQPQHF. The CDR3 DNA follows: TGTGCCAGCACCAAAGGGGCCTCCCAGCAGCCCCAGCATTTT.

The chain joins TRBV4-3 to TRBJ1-1, with 12 positions matching TRBD1. The CDR3 spans 16 residues. After removal of 1 base from V and 3 bases from J, the junction contained 3 bases not matched to a gene. The germline V gene encodes CDR1 LGHNA and CDR2 YSLEER. The CDR3 coding sequence is TGCGCCAGCAGCCAAGGGGGACAGGGGGCATACACTGAAGCTTTCTTT. Amino acid sequence: CASSQGGQGAYTEAFF.

The chain recombines TRBV5-1 with TRBJ1-6; tentatively, D is TRBD1 (5 bases). V dropped 4 bases and J dropped 8 bases, with 16 bases sitting between them. Germline V gene sequence: CDR1 SGHRS, CDR2 YFSETQ. The CDR3 is 15 amino acids. DNA of the CDR3: TGCGCCAGCAGCGAGTTGACAGACCAACATTCACCCCTCCACTTT. Protein sequence: CASSELTDQHSPLHF.

This clone is a singleton in its sample. V usage is TRBV4-2 and J usage is TRBJ2-3; 11 bases are shared with TRBD2. Unmatched junction bases numbered 7, after V lost 4 bases and J lost 1 base. The CDR3 length is 17 residues. Germline CDR1 and CDR2: LGHNA and YNFKEQ. The CDR3 spells CASSPGGLAEGTDTQYF. The CDR3 DNA sequence: TGTGCCAGCAGCCCAGGGGGACTAGCGGAGGGCACAGATACGCAGTATTTT.

The rearrangement uses TRBV6-6 and TRBJ1-1; no firm D call. V shed 6 bases and J shed 6 bases, with 17 bases lying between them. The CDR3 length is 14 residues. CDR1 MNHNY and CDR2 SVGAGI come from the germline V gene (reference sequence). Here the CDR3 reads CASSRGTVNPEAFF. CDR3 bases: TGTGCCAGCAGCCGAGGCACCGTGAATCCTGAAGCTTTCTTT.

This CDR3 is CASSPPGNEQYF. Written as DNA, the CDR3 is TGTGCCAGCAGTCCCCCAGGGAACGAGCAGTACTTC. V gene TRBV27 combines with J gene TRBJ2-7; perhaps TRBD1 as D (5 bases). The CDR3 has 12 residues. Germline lookup yields CDR1 MNHEY and CDR2 SMNVEV (reference sequence). With 5 bases removed from V and 5 bases from J, the gap between germline ends came to 10 bases.

The rearrangement uses TRBV30 and TRBJ2-5; D is uncertain. CDR3 length equals 13 residues. V was cut by 0 bases and J by 5 bases, with 10 bases left in between. The V gene's germline CDR1 is GTSNPN and CDR2 SVGIG (reference sequence). The chain's CDR3 is CAWSVGSRETQYF. DNA for the CDR3: TGTGCCTGGAGTGTAGGTAGCCGGGAGACCCAGTACTTC.

The chain carries TRBV4-1 and TRBJ1-1; D possibly corresponds to TRBD1 (5 bases). This CDR3 spans 18 amino acids. V lost 3 bases and J 4 bases, leaving 24 bases between the germline ends. Germline V gene data show CDR1 as MGHRA and CDR2 as YSYEKL. The chain's CDR3 is CASSQPTGNGGRGTEAFF. The CDR3 DNA reads TGCGCCAGCAGCCAGCCCACGGGAAACGGGGGTCGGGGCACTGAAGCTTTCTTT.

The gene calls are TRBV30 and TRBJ2-3, with TRBD1 matching 8 bases. CDR3 length equals 15 residues. CDR1 and CDR2 (germline): GTSNPN, SVGIG (reference sequence). J lost 3 bases, V lost 4 bases, and 9 bases had no gene match. CDR3 DNA: TGTGCCTGGACCCTCGGGACAGGTGGGACAGATACGCAGTATTTT. It translates to CAWTLGTGGTDTQYF.

The V gene is TRBV29-1, the J gene TRBJ1-1; no reliable D call. The CDR3 length is 11 residues. Looked up from germline, CDR1 is SQVTM and CDR2 is ANQGSEA. V shed 8 bases and J shed 3 bases, with 10 bases lying between them. CDR3 sequence (DNA): TGCAGCCTCCGGACTTACACTGAAGCTTTCTTT. This gives the protein CSLRTYTEAFF.

V gene TRBV29-1 combines with J gene TRBJ1-2; D is unclear. CDR1 is SQVTM, CDR2 ANQGSEA, per germline. The CDR3 spans 11 residues. Trimming removed 2 bases at V and 2 bases at J, with 3 bases between. In DNA form, the CDR3 reads TGCAGCGTTGAACAGAACTATGGCTACACCTTC. Translated, it gives CSVEQNYGYTF. Together with reference TRBV29-1 and TRBJ1-2, the CDR3 gives the full variable domain: SAVISQKPSRDICQRGTSLTIQCQVDSQVTMMFWYRQQPGQSLTLIATANQGSEATYESGFVIDKFPISRPNLTFSTLTVSNMSPEDSSIYLCSVEQNYGYTFGSGTRLTVV.

The V and J genes are TRBV2 and TRBJ1-5, with 10 positions matching TRBD1. From germline, CDR1 is SNHLY and CDR2 FYNNEI. V was pared by 6 bases and J by 6 bases, with 14 bases of the junction left unmatched. The CDR3 length is 17 residues. The CDR3 DNA reads as TGTGCCAGCAGGGAAAAATACCGGGACAGGGGTTCTCAGCCCCAGCATTTT. This gives the protein CASREKYRDRGSQPQHF.

The genes are TRBV7-2 and TRBJ2-1; the D is unclear. Trimming stripped 3 bases from V and 5 bases from J, with 5 bases between. CDR1 and CDR2 from the germline V gene are SGHTA and FQGNSA. The CDR3 has 12 amino acids. CDR3 residues: CASSFRDNEQFF. CDR3 DNA: TGTGCCAGCAGCTTTCGGGACAATGAGCAGTTCTTC.

This clone appeared a few times. The rearrangement joins TRBV5-1 to TRBJ2-3, with D unclear. The V end was cut by 5 bases, the J end by 2 bases, with 6 bases between. This CDR3 region has 12 residues. From germline, CDR1 is SGHRS and CDR2 YFSETQ. The CDR3 DNA reads as TGCGCCAGCAGACAGAACACAGATACGCAGTATTTT. Translated, it gives CASRQNTDTQYF. Full variable domain (remainder filled in from reference TRBV5-1 and TRBJ2-3): KAGVTQTPRYLIKTRGQQVTLSCSPISGHRSVSWYQQTPGQGLQFLFEYFSETQRNKGNFPGRFSGRQFSNSRSEMNVSTLELGDSALYLCASRQNTDTQYFGPGTRLTVL.

This clone was observed a handful of times. The chain combines TRBV6-1 with TRBJ1-1; TRBD1 might be the D (5 bases). Germline-derived CDR1 and CDR2 are MNHNS and SASEGT. The V gene lost 8 bases and the J gene lost 0 bases, with 13 bases spanning the gap. This CDR3 spans 14 amino acids. CDR3 sequence reads: CASSRVRVNTEAFF. CDR3 coding DNA: TGTGCCAGCTCCAGGGTTCGGGTGAACACTGAAGCTTTCTTT.

V and J are TRBV5-4 and TRBJ1-6; 7 bases match TRBD1. V lost 3 bases to trimming and J lost 0 bases; unmatched junction nucleotides: 9. The germline CDR1 and CDR2 sequences are SGHNT and YYREEE (reference sequence). The CDR3 has 18 amino acids. CDR3 in DNA: TGTGCCAGCAGCTCGGCAGGGGGAACGCTCTCCTATAATTCACCCCTCCACTTT. Amino acid sequence: CASSSAGGTLSYNSPLHF.

The chain is built from TRBV5-4 and TRBJ1-1; D is possibly TRBD1 (6 bases). The V gene lost 4 bases and the J gene lost 0 bases, with 13 bases spanning the gap. CDR1 is SGHNT, CDR2 YYREEE, per germline (reference sequence). This CDR3 region has 15 residues. CDR3 sequence: CASSPYGQLNTEAFF. CDR3 coding DNA: TGTGCCAGCAGCCCCTACGGACAGCTGAACACTGAAGCTTTCTTT.

V is TRBV4-1 and J is TRBJ2-3; no clear D gene. The germline V gene encodes CDR1 MGHRA and CDR2 YSYEKL. V dropped 0 bases and J dropped 3 bases, with 7 bases sitting between them. The CDR3 consists of 14 residues. The CDR3 protein is CASSQDRVTDTQYF. DNA for the CDR3: TGCGCCAGCAGCCAAGATCGAGTGACAGATACGCAGTATTTT.

The chain joins TRBV15 to TRBJ2-3; D might be TRBD1 (5 bases). Trimming left V 3 bases short and J 1 base short, with 8 bases between. The CDR3 is made up of 14 amino acids. In germline, CDR1 is LNHNV, CDR2 YYDKDF (reference sequence). CDR3 nucleotides: TGTGCCACCAGCAGGGACACCGGCACAGATACGCAGTATTTT. It specifies CATSRDTGTDTQYF.

The gene calls are TRBV2 and TRBJ1-5; 8 bases fit TRBD1. Trimming took 8 bases from V and 7 from J; bases not matched to a gene: 10. From germline, CDR1 is SNHLY and CDR2 FYNNEI. The CDR3 contains 14 residues. The CDR3: CASVGQGGRQPQHF. For the CDR3, the DNA is TGTGCCAGCGTCGGACAGGGAGGAAGACAGCCCCAGCATTTT. Full variable domain (missing parts from reference TRBV2 and TRBJ1-5): EPEVTQTPSHQVTQMGQEVILRCVPISNHLYFYWYRQILGQKVEFLVSFYNNEISEKSEIFDDQFSVERPDGSNFTLKIRSTKLEDSAMYFCASVGQGGRQPQHFGDGTRLSIL.

This chain uses TRBV2 with TRBJ2-1; TRBD1 matches at 7 bases. The trim removed 11 bases at V and 2 bases at J, leaving 12 bases unmatched. The CDR3 has 15 amino acids. CDR1 and CDR2 from the germline V gene are SNHLY and FYNNEI. This CDR3 is CAVVRRDSPYNEQFF. In nucleotides, the CDR3 is TGTGCCGTCGTGCGACGGGACAGTCCCTACAATGAGCAGTTCTTC.

The rearrangement links TRBV6-7 to TRBJ2-7, with a tentative D call TRBD2 (5 bases). TRBV6-7 qualifies as an ORF whose function is uncertain. The CDR3 length is 15 residues. V was clipped by 2 bases and J by 0 bases, with 11 bases between them. The CDR3: CASSYPRATSYEQYF. CDR3 in DNA: TGTGCCAGCAGTTACCCGCGGGCCACCTCCTACGAGCAGTACTTC.

This sequence joins TRBV28 and TRBJ1-5; the D gene is possibly TRBD1 (6 bases). The ends were cut back, 8 bases at V and 6 bases at J, with 14 bases in the middle. The CDR3 sequence is 13 residues long. Germline CDR1 reads MDHEN; CDR2 reads SYDVKM. This CDR3 is CASWGGPGQPQHF. The CDR3 DNA reads TGTGCCAGCTGGGGGGGCCCCGGTCAGCCCCAGCATTTT.